One sample yielded the 29 T cell receptor beta chains listed below, sequenced in a study of blood T cell repertoires in COVID-19. Clones were sequenced by immunoSEQ multiplex PCR, and TCRdb holds only the in-frame ones, with some missing. The table shows over 250,000 clones, with 85% to 90% occurring only once. Sequencing was carried out using peripheral blood. Receptor source: a woman between 45 and 65 years old with COVID-19, enrolled during active disease.

This chain uses TRBV5-4 with TRBJ2-2; no reliable D call. Germline lookup yields CDR1 SGHNT and CDR2 YYREEE (reference sequence). This CDR3 has 14 residues. Trimming shortened V by 1 base and J by 5 bases, and 9 bases separated the two germline ends. This CDR3 is CASSLPHSTGELFF. CDR3 DNA sequence: TGTGCCAGCAGCTTGCCACACAGTACCGGGGAGCTGTTTTTT.

This clone was recorded once. V gene TRBV30 combines with J gene TRBJ1-3, with D perhaps TRBD1 (5 bases). V lost 4 bases and J 4 bases, leaving 20 bases between the germline ends. Germline-derived CDR1 and CDR2 are GTSNPN and SVGIG (reference sequence). CDR3 length: 16 residues. The CDR3 DNA reads as TGTGCCTGGAATTATGGGGGGTCAACTCCCGGAAACACCATATATTTT. This gives the protein CAWNYGGSTPGNTIYF.

The V call is TRBV4-1, the J call TRBJ2-5; 7 positions match TRBD2. Trimming took 3 bases from V and 0 from J; bases not matched to a gene: 10. The CDR3 is 17 residues long. From germline, CDR1 is MGHRA and CDR2 YSYEKL. In DNA form, the CDR3 reads TGCGCCAGCAGCCACGGTCGGGCTAGCGGATACCAAGAGACCCAGTACTTC. Protein sequence: CASSHGRASGYQETQYF.

The chain recombines TRBV5-1 with TRBJ2-3, with D maybe TRBD2 (6 bases). Germline V gives CDR1 SGHRS, CDR2 YFSETQ. V lost 3 bases, J lost 4 bases, and 15 bases lay in between. The CDR3 runs to 15 residues. Here the CDR3 DNA reads TGCGCCAGCAGCTCGACTAGTAGTAGGGCAGATACGCAGTATTTT. It codes for CASSSTSSRADTQYF.

This chain joins TRBV6-1 and TRBJ2-3; 7 bases match TRBD2. The junction had 5 bases not matched to a gene; V was cut back by 2 bases and J by 0 bases. The CDR3 is made up of 16 amino acids. Germline lookup yields CDR1 MNHNS and CDR2 SASEGT. CDR3 in DNA: TGTGCCAGCAGTGAATTGTTGCGGGGGAGCACAGATACGCAGTATTTT. Its translation is CASSELLRGSTDTQYF.

This clone appeared once. The chain is built from TRBV7-8 and TRBJ1-5; D not certain. The germline V gene encodes CDR1 SGHVS and CDR2 FQNEAQ. The CDR3 spans 15 residues. Trimming took off 5 bases at V and 0 bases at J, with 11 bases between the two ends. The CDR3 DNA follows: TGTGCCAGCAGCCCCGATGGCCATAGCAATCAGCCCCAGCATTTT. Protein product: CASSPDGHSNQPQHF.

The chain carries TRBV5-1 and TRBJ2-1, with a tentative D call TRBD1 (6 bases). Looked up from germline, CDR1 is SGHRS and CDR2 is YFSETQ. The CDR3 spans 16 residues. Between the trimmed V and J ends, which lost 0 bases and 2 bases, there was a span of 12 bases. The CDR3 nucleotides read TGCGCCAGCAGCTTGGAGTGGACAGTAACCTACAATGAGCAGTTCTTC. Amino acids: CASSLEWTVTYNEQFF.

The CDR3 reads CASSQGGAKNTEAFF. The CDR3 DNA reads TGTGCCAGCAGCCAGGGAGGGGCTAAGAACACTGAAGCTTTCTTT. This chain uses TRBV3-1 (or the pseudogene TRBV3-2) with TRBJ1-1, with a possible D match to TRBD1 (5 bases). With 3 bases removed from V and 1 base from J, the gap between germline ends came to 12 bases. CDR1 LGHDT and CDR2 YNNKEL come from the germline V gene (reference sequence). The CDR3 covers 15 residues.

V and J are TRBV4-2 and TRBJ2-1; 13 bases are shared with TRBD2. Germline V gene sequence: CDR1 LGHNA, CDR2 YNFKEQ. V lost 0 bases and J lost 5; bases outside the gene matches: 13. This CDR3 contains 20 residues. CDR3 bases: TGTGCCAGCAGCCAAGATTCTTATGGACTAGCGGGAGTTGGACACAATGAGCAGTTCTTC. Translation: CASSQDSYGLAGVGHNEQFF.

The J gene is TRBJ2-3, the V gene TRBV11-2; no reliable D call. V was trimmed by 1 base and J by 2 bases, leaving 16 bases between them. CDR3 length: 17 amino acids. The V gene's germline CDR1 is SGHAT and CDR2 FQNNGV. The CDR3 region is CASSLAHTPFPTDTQYF. Written as DNA, the CDR3 is TGTGCCAGCAGCTTAGCCCACACCCCCTTTCCCACAGATACGCAGTATTTT.

V and J are TRBV5-4 and TRBJ2-2; 7 positions agree with TRBD1. The CDR3 consists of 15 residues. V was clipped by 1 base and J by 9 bases; unmatched bases: 9. Germline V CDR1 and CDR2: SGHNT, YYREEE (reference sequence). In DNA, the CDR3 is TGTGCCAGCAGCTTGCCGACAGGGAAAAGTAGGGAGCTGTTTTTT. Its translation is CASSLPTGKSRELFF.

The V call is TRBV15, the J call TRBJ2-7; 7 bases match TRBD2. The junction had 7 bases not matched to a gene; V was cut back by 0 bases and J by 2 bases. The germline V gene encodes CDR1 LNHNV and CDR2 YYDKDF (reference sequence). This CDR3 comprises 16 residues. CDR3 DNA: TGTGCCACCAGCAGAGATGGGTCGGGAGGAGCCTACGAGCAGTACTTC. This gives the protein CATSRDGSGGAYEQYF.

This rearrangement joins TRBV5-5 to TRBJ2-1; a weak D match, TRBD2 (6 bases). Trimming took 3 bases from V and 5 from J, leaving 9 bases between them. CDR1 is SGHKS and CDR2 is YYEKEE in the germline V gene (reference sequence). The CDR3 contains 13 residues. The CDR3 sequence: CASSYGTHNEQFF. Here the CDR3 DNA reads TGTGCCAGCAGCTACGGGACTCACAATGAGCAGTTCTTC.

V is TRBV7-2 and J is TRBJ2-7; 10 bases line up with TRBD2. This CDR3 has 16 amino acids. CDR1 and CDR2 from the germline V gene are SGHTA and FQGNSA. Trimming took 1 base from V and 2 from J; bases not matched to a gene: 5. CDR3 residues: CASSLERAGGPYEQYF. The CDR3 nucleotides are TGTGCCAGCAGCTTAGAAAGAGCGGGAGGGCCCTACGAGCAGTACTTC.

The chain employs TRBV7-2 and TRBJ2-4; tentatively, D is TRBD1 (5 bases). V lost 8 bases and J lost 0, with 11 bases in between. Germline CDR1 SGHTA, CDR2 FQGNSA. This CDR3 spans 14 amino acids. In DNA form, the CDR3 reads TGTGCCAGCGGAACAGGTCTAGCCAAAAACATTCAGTACTTC. As protein: CASGTGLAKNIQYF.

The J gene is TRBJ1-2, the V gene TRBV7-8; 9 bases line up with TRBD1. There are 16 residues in the CDR3. V shed 5 bases and J 4 bases; nucleotides not matched to a gene: 11. CDR1 and CDR2 (germline): SGHVS, FQNEAQ. CDR3 residues: CASSPITGTGSYGYTF. DNA for the CDR3: TGTGCCAGCAGCCCCATCACCGGGACAGGGAGCTATGGCTACACCTTC.

The V gene is TRBV5-1, the J gene TRBJ1-1; D may be TRBD1 (5 bases). V lost 4 bases, J lost 6 bases, and 19 bases lay in between. The CDR3 contains 15 residues. From germline, CDR1 is SGHRS and CDR2 YFSETQ. The CDR3: CASSLVGGYVSEAFF. The CDR3 nucleotides read TGCGCCAGCAGCCTTGTGGGGGGTTACGTGTCTGAAGCTTTCTTT.

V gene TRBV3-1 (or the pseudogene TRBV3-2) combines with J gene TRBJ1-2; D possibly corresponds to TRBD1 (5 bases). Trimming left V 3 bases short and J 5 bases short, with 13 bases between. This CDR3 contains 14 residues. CDR1 LGHDT and CDR2 YNNKEL come from the germline V gene (reference sequence). In DNA form, the CDR3 reads TGTGCCAGCAGCCAGGAGTTGACAGTTTATGGCTACACCTTC. It translates to CASSQELTVYGYTF.

This rearrangement joins TRBV3-1 (or the pseudogene TRBV3-2) to TRBJ2-5, with 9 bases fitting TRBD1. From germline, CDR1 is LGHDT and CDR2 YNNKEL (reference sequence). Unmatched junction bases numbered 8, after V lost 3 bases and J lost 3 bases. The CDR3 is 16 residues long. Here the CDR3 reads CASSHGGDREKETQYF. The CDR3 nucleotides are TGTGCCAGCAGCCACGGAGGGGACAGGGAGAAAGAGACCCAGTACTTC.

This clone occurred once. V is TRBV2 and J is TRBJ1-2; TRBD1 aligns across 11 bases. Per the germline V gene, CDR1 is SNHLY and CDR2 is FYNNEI. The CDR3 has 15 residues. Unmatched junction bases numbered 6, after V lost 7 bases and J lost 2 bases. CDR3 sequence reads: CASTKGTGGNYGYTF. The CDR3 DNA is TGTGCCAGCACCAAGGGGACAGGGGGGAACTATGGCTACACCTTC.

CDR3 sequence reads: CASSQGEGTYEQYF. For the CDR3, the DNA is TGTGCCAGCAGCCAGGGCGAGGGAACCTACGAGCAGTACTTC. This chain connects TRBV3-1 (or the pseudogene TRBV3-2) to TRBJ2-7, with D tentatively TRBD2 (5 bases). The CDR3 has 14 residues. Per the germline V gene, CDR1 is LGHDT and CDR2 is YNNKEL (reference sequence). With 3 bases removed from V and 2 bases from J, the gap between germline ends came to 11 bases.

The V call is TRBV7-9, the J call TRBJ2-7, with D unresolved. V lost 5 bases and J lost 0, with 5 bases in between. Germline CDR1 is SEHNR and CDR2 is FQNEAQ (reference sequence). The CDR3 has 12 residues. As DNA, the CDR3 is TGTGCCAGCAGCCCTTTCTCCTACGAGCAGTACTTC. Its translation: CASSPFSYEQYF.

This clone appeared once. V usage is TRBV11-2 and J usage is TRBJ2-5; 7 bases map to TRBD2. The CDR3 is 16 amino acids. J gave up 2 bases and V 2 bases, and 8 bases lay outside the gene matches. Germline lookup yields CDR1 SGHAT and CDR2 FQNNGV. The CDR3 DNA reads as TGTGCCAGCAGCTTATCCCCCCTAGCGGTACAAGAGACCCAGTACTTC. Its translation: CASSLSPLAVQETQYF.

The gene calls are TRBV3-1 (or the pseudogene TRBV3-2) and TRBJ2-2, with 7 bases lining up with TRBD2. The CDR3 runs to 15 residues. V lost 5 bases, J lost 6 bases, and 9 bases stayed unmatched. Germline CDR1 is LGHDT and CDR2 is YNNKEL (reference sequence). The CDR3 loop is CASSSSGRRSGELFF. CDR3 nucleotides: TGTGCCAGCAGCTCTAGCGGCAGGAGGTCCGGGGAGCTGTTTTTT.

The chain uses TRBV9 and TRBJ2-7; 7 bases fit TRBD1. J was trimmed by 8 bases and V by 3 bases; bases with no gene match: 8. CDR1 SGDLS and CDR2 YYNGEE come from the germline V gene. The CDR3 totals 13 residues. The CDR3 loop reads CASSAGTDLQQYF. Written as DNA, the CDR3 is TGTGCCAGCAGCGCCGGGACAGACCTACAGCAGTACTTC.

The chain combines TRBV2 with TRBJ1-4, with 9 nucleotides matching TRBD1. V lost 0 bases to trimming and J lost 0 bases; unmatched junction nucleotides: 2. This CDR3 spans 17 amino acids. The germline CDR1 and CDR2 sequences are SNHLY and FYNNEI. DNA of the CDR3: TGTGCCAGCAGTGAAGCGGGGGACAGGGCAACTAATGAAAAACTGTTTTTT. Protein product: CASSEAGDRATNEKLFF. The variable domain in full, with the rest retrieved from reference TRBV2 and TRBJ1-4, is EPEVTQTPSHQVTQMGQEVILRCVPISNHLYFYWYRQILGQKVEFLVSFYNNEISEKSEIFDDQFSVERPDGSNFTLKIRSTKLEDSAMYFCASSEAGDRATNEKLFFGSGTQLSVL.

This chain uses TRBV29-1 with TRBJ2-1; TRBD1 matches 12 bases. The CDR3 covers 16 residues. Germline CDR1 and CDR2: SQVTM and ANQGSEA. The V gene end was trimmed by 2 bases and the J gene end by 7 bases; junction bases not matched to a gene: 9. The CDR3, as DNA: TGCAGCGTTGAACTTCCGGGACAGGGGGCATCGAATGAGCAGTTCTTC. Amino acid sequence: CSVELPGQGASNEQFF.

The V call is TRBV6-2 or TRBV6-3, the J call TRBJ2-7; 7 bases are shared with TRBD1. V was pared by 2 bases and J by 1 base, with 5 bases of the junction left unmatched. Germline assignment: CDR1 MNHEY and CDR2 SVGEGT. CDR3 size: 15 residues. CDR3 residues: CASSYIPGQSYEQYF. CDR3 nucleotide sequence: TGTGCCAGCAGTTACATCCCGGGACAGTCCTACGAGCAGTACTTC.

V gene TRBV18 combines with J gene TRBJ1-1; D perhaps matches TRBD1 (5 bases). Trimming shortened V by 2 bases and J by 5 bases, and 21 bases separated the two germline ends. The CDR3 totals 17 residues. Per germline, CDR1 KGHSH and CDR2 LQKENI. As DNA, the CDR3 is TGTGCCAGCTCACCAGGGAGCAGTTCCTCGCGGGGGACTGAAGCTTTCTTT. It yields the protein CASSPGSSSSRGTEAFF.